The T cell receptor beta chain under discussion was sequenced for a study of T cells after yellow fever vaccination. Germline CDR1 reads SGHTA; CDR2 reads FQGNSA. V lost 6 bases and J lost 3; bases outside the gene matches: 9. This CDR3 is 15 amino acids long. This clonotype has ten or more counts. Its antigen is still unknown. TCRdb re-called the 5' RACE reads with MiXCR, one entry per CDR3 protein. The sample carries more than 120,000 distinct CDR3 sequences, over 7% recorded once. Broader study findings: Post-booster repertoires again held most primary-vaccination clones (roughly 95% CD4, roughly 90% CD8). Weaker, the secondary response peaked sooner, at day 5 versus 15. The CD4 compartment and the CD8 compartment contained a small share of clonotypes in common.

The input for sequencing was CD4+ T cells sorted from PBMCs, taken 5 days after the yellow fever booster vaccination. The rearrangement uses TRBV7-2 and TRBJ2-3, with 7 bases lining up with TRBD1. The TCR was taken from a young man who received the YFV17D yellow fever vaccine. The CDR3 DNA reads TGTGCCAGCAGGGGCGACAGGGCCCCGACAGATACGCAGTATTTT. Residues: CASRGDRAPTDTQYF.